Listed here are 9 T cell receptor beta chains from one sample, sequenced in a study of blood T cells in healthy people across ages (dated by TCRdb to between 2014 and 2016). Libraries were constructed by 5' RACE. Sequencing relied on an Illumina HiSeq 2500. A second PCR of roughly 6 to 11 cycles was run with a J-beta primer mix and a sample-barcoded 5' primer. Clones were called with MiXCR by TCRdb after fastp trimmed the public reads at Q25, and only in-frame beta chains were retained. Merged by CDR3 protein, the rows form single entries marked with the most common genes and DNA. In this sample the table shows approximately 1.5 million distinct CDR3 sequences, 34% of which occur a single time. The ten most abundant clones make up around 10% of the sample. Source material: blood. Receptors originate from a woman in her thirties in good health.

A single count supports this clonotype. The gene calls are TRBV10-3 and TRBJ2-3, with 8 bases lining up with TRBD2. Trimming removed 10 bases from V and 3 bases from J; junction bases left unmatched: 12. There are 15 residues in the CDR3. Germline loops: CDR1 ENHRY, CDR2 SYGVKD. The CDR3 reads CATLRAAGDTDTQYF. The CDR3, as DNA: TGTGCCACCCTGAGGGCAGCGGGGGATACAGATACGCAGTATTTT.

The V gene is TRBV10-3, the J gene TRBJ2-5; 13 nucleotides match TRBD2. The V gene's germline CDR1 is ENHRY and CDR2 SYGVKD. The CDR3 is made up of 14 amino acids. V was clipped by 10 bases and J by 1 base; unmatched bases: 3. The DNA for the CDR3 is TGTGCCACCGGGACTAGCGGGACCCAAGAGACCCAGTACTTC. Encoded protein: CATGTSGTQETQYF.

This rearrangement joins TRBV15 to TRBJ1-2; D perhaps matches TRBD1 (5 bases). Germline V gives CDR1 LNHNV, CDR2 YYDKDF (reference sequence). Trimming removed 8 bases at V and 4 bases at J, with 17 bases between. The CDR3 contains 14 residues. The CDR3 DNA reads TGTGCCACCTGGGACGGGGCACTGGGCTATGGCTACACCTTC. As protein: CATWDGALGYGYTF.

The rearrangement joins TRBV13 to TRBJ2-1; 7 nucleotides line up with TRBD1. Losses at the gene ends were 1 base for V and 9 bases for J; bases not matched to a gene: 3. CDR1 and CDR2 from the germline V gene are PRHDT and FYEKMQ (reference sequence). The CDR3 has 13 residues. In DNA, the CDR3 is TGTGCCAGCAGCTTAGACCGGGACAGTGAGCAGTTCTTC. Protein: CASSLDRDSEQFF.

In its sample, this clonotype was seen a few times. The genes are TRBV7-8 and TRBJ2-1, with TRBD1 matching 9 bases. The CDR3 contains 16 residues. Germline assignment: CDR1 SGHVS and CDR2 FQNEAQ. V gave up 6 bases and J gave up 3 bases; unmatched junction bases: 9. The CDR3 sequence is CASREVGTGYYNEQFF. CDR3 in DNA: TGTGCCAGCAGGGAGGTCGGGACAGGGTACTACAATGAGCAGTTCTTC.

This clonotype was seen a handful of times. The CDR3 nucleotides are TGCAGTGCTAGAGGCCCCCTAGGGTCCTTCTACAATGAGCAGTTCTTC. This translates into CSARGPLGSFYNEQFF. V gene TRBV20-1 combines with J gene TRBJ2-1; D ambiguous. Germline loops: CDR1 DFQATT, CDR2 SNEGSKA (reference sequence). CDR3 length: 16 residues. Trimming removed 1 base from V and 3 bases from J, with 16 bases in between.

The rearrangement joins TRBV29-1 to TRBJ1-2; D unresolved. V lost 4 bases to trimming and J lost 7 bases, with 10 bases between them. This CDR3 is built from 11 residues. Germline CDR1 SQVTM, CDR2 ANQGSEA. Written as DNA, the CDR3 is TGCAGCGTTGGAGGCTGGACTGGCTACACCTTC. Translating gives CSVGGWTGYTF.

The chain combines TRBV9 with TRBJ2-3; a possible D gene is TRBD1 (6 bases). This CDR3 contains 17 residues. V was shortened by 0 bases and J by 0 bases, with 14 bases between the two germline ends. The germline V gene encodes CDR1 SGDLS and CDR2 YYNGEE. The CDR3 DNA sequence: TGTGCCAGCAGCGTAGAGGGGGTATTACCTAGCACAGATACGCAGTATTTT. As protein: CASSVEGVLPSTDTQYF.

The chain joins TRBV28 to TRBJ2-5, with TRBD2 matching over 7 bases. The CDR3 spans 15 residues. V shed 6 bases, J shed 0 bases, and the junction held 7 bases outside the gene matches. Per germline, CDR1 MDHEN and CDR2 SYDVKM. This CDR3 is CASSSPGLHQETQYF. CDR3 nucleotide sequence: TGTGCCAGCAGCTCTCCGGGACTACACCAAGAGACCCAGTACTTC.